The 2 T cell receptor beta chains listed next were all sequenced from one sample in a study of T cells in Graves' hyperthyroidism and ophthalmopathy (dated by TCRdb to 2018 to 2020). Libraries were prepared through multiplex PCR. The data were produced on an Illumina HiSeq 2000. TCR beta CDR3 regions were amplified from RNA transcripts. The first round of RT-PCR for the TCR CDR3 was performed with the HTBI primer set and the Qiagen OneStep RT-PCR kit. In-frame beta chains were kept once TCRdb had trimmed the public reads at Q25 with fastp and called clones with MiXCR. When rows share a CDR3 protein, they turn into one entry using the most common DNA and genes. This sample comprises more than 500,000 distinct CDR3 sequences, 13% to 15% of them detected only once. More than 11% of the sample rests with the top ten. Material for sequencing was blood. All receptors derive from a woman aged 35 to 49 with Graves' hyperthyroidism.

This rearrangement joins TRBV6-1 to TRBJ1-5; D gene unclear. The CDR3 contains 13 residues. CDR1 is MNHNS, CDR2 SASEGT, per germline. The V gene lost 4 bases and the J gene lost 6 bases, with 10 bases spanning the gap. The CDR3 protein is CASSVEAGQPQHF. The CDR3 region has the DNA TGTGCCAGCAGTGTTGAGGCCGGTCAGCCCCAGCATTTT.

The CDR3 DNA follows: TGTGCCAGCAGCTTTTGGACTAGCGGGAACAATGAGCAGTTCTTC. Translated, it gives CASSFWTSGNNEQFF. The gene calls are TRBV5-6 and TRBJ2-1; 12 bases are a match to TRBD2. This CDR3 spans 15 amino acids. The germline V gene has CDR1 SGHDT and CDR2 YYEEEE. Unmatched junction bases numbered 2, after V lost 2 bases and J lost 5 bases.